This TCR beta chain came from a study of lymphopenia after photon versus proton radiotherapy. Overall study results and limits: After the lymphocyte nadir, photon-treated repertoires showed oligoclonal expansion, especially of CD8+ Temra cells.

TCRdb's copy holds only in-frame clones and misses some; the assay was immunoSEQ multiplex PCR. This sample yields 150,000 to 200,000 clones, of which around 85% are seen a single time; around 4.7% belongs to the top ten. On this clone: Its matching antigen is unknown.

In germline, CDR1 is SGHAT, CDR2 FQNNGV. This CDR3 has 15 amino acids. The V segment lost 3 bases and the J segment 2 bases; nucleotides outside the gene matches: 3. This chain links TRBV11-2 with TRBJ2-2; TRBD1 matches at 7 bases. This receptor was taken from a man aged 45-65 years with gastric cancer. The input for sequencing was peripheral blood, taken from a patient treated with photon-based radiotherapy. DNA of the CDR3: TGTGCCAGCAGCTTGGGACAGCAAAACACCGGGGAGCTGTTTTTT. This gives the protein CASSLGQQNTGELFF. Drawing the rest from reference TRBV11-2 and TRBJ2-2, the complete variable domain is EAGVAQSPRYKIIEKRQSVAFWCNPISGHATLYWYQQILGQGPKLLIQFQNNGVVDDSQLPKDRFSAERLKGVDSTLKIQPAKLEDSAVYLCASSLGQQNTGELFFGEGSRLTVL.